Listed here is a single T cell receptor beta chain. Its antigen is unknown. This entry is derived from a study of CD4 T cells in relation to SARS-CoV-2 and coronaviruses. Profiled with immunoSEQ multiplex PCR; TCRdb holds only in-frame clones, not every one. The sample has tens of thousands of clones, approximately 87% seen once. Sorted naive or memory CD4+ cells met CEF peptides for around eleven days. This CDR3 has 13 residues. The germline V and J ends were trimmed by 3 bases and 7 bases, with 15 bases remaining between them. Germline CDR1 is GTSNPN and CDR2 is SVGIG (reference sequence). Study results and limitations: The assay detects memory recall responses, not culture-primed primary responses. The cross-reactivity analysis covered only spike protein, not other viral proteins.

The rearrangement joins TRBV30 to TRBJ1-2; no clear D. This TCR was recovered from an adult with COVID-19. The specimen was naive CD4+ T cells from PBMCs, cultured in vitro. Subset reported: naive CD4+ T cells isolated by negative enrichment. CDR3 coding DNA: TGTGCCTGGAGGGCCCCCGGGGAGGTTGGCTACACCTTC. Amino acid sequence: CAWRAPGEVGYTF.